These 10 T cell receptor beta chains were sequenced from one sample in a study of blood T cell repertoires in COVID-19. Clones were read by immunoSEQ multiplex PCR, and TCRdb kept only the in-frame ones, dropping some. Here the sample spans roughly 260,000 clones, 87% being singletons. Specimen: PBMCs or T cells enriched from blood (not recorded which). All receptors derive from a young woman with acute COVID-19.

The V gene is TRBV29-1, the J gene TRBJ1-1; a possible D gene is TRBD1 (5 bases). With 5 bases removed from V and 7 bases from J, the gap between germline ends came to 14 bases. This CDR3 is 12 amino acids long. Germline V gene sequence: CDR1 SQVTM, CDR2 ANQGSEA. CDR3 sequence: CSVTRQYDEAFF. In DNA form, the CDR3 reads TGCAGCGTTACCCGACAGTACGATGAAGCTTTCTTT.

The chain couples TRBV7-3 to TRBJ2-1; the match to TRBD2 covers 9 bases. Germline CDR1 reads SGHTA; CDR2 reads FQGTGA. The CDR3 contains 17 residues. The V segment lost 5 bases and the J segment 4 bases; nucleotides outside the gene matches: 12. This chain's CDR3 is CASSPTPSGLAYNEQFF. Here the CDR3 DNA reads TGTGCCAGCAGCCCAACGCCGTCGGGACTAGCTTACAATGAGCAGTTCTTC. Variable domain in full (rest from reference TRBV7-3 and TRBJ2-1): GAGVSQTPSNKVTEKGKYVELRCDPISGHTALYWYRQSLGQGPEFLIYFQGTGAADDSGLPNDRFFAVRPEGSVSTLKIQRTERGDSAVYLCASSPTPSGLAYNEQFFGPGTRLTVL.

The chain links TRBV28 to TRBJ1-3; 7 positions match TRBD1. Losses at the gene ends were 7 bases for V and 2 bases for J; bases not matched to a gene: 17. CDR1 is MDHEN, CDR2 SYDVKM, per germline. The CDR3 loop spans 18 amino acids. CDR3 coding DNA: TGTGCCAGCATTCCCTCGAGGGGGCGCAGGGAGACTGGAAACACCATATATTTT. Protein: CASIPSRGRRETGNTIYF.

This chain links TRBV9 with TRBJ2-6, with 7 bases that match TRBD1. The V gene end was trimmed by 0 bases and the J gene end by 0 bases; junction bases not matched to a gene: 6. Germline V gene sequence: CDR1 SGDLS, CDR2 YYNGEE. The CDR3 is made up of 18 amino acids. The DNA for the CDR3 is TGTGCCAGCAGCGTAGGGACAGGCGCCTCCTCTGGGGCCAACGTCCTGACTTTC. Protein: CASSVGTGASSGANVLTF.

This clone was observed a single time. The chain couples TRBV5-6 to TRBJ2-1; 7 nucleotides line up with TRBD2. The CDR3 runs to 16 residues. J lost 4 bases, V lost 3 bases, and 10 bases had no gene match. Germline V CDR1 and CDR2: SGHDT, YYEEEE. The CDR3 DNA follows: TGTGCCAGCAGCTACCAAGCGGGGACCAAGTACAATGAGCAGTTCTTC. Encoded protein: CASSYQAGTKYNEQFF.

DNA for the CDR3: TGTGCCAGCCGGGGGGGGTACCAAGAGACCCAGTACTTC. It specifies CASRGGYQETQYF. The chain couples TRBV7-9 to TRBJ2-5, with TRBD2 matching 8 bases. CDR3 size: 13 residues. Germline V lookup: CDR1 SEHNR, CDR2 FQNEAQ (reference sequence). The V and J ends lost 8 bases and 0 bases, in that order; junction bases with no gene match: 2. Variable domain in full (rest from reference TRBV7-9 and TRBJ2-5): DTGVSQNPRHKITKRGQNVTFRCDPISEHNRLYWYRQTLGQGPEFLTYFQNEAQLEKSRLLSDRFSAERPKGSFSTLEIQRTEQGDSAMYLCASRGGYQETQYFGPGTRLLVL.

This clone was seen a few times. V usage is TRBV5-8 and J usage is TRBJ1-2; weak D call: TRBD1 (5 bases). The CDR3 runs 15 residues. Trimming shortened V by 6 bases and J by 4 bases, and 19 bases separated the two germline ends. Germline loops: CDR1 SGHTS, CDR2 YDEGEE. CDR3 nucleotide sequence: TGTGCCAGCACCCTACGAGCGACAGCCCCCTATGGCTACACCTTC. This translates into CASTLRATAPYGYTF.

The chain carries TRBV3-1 (or the pseudogene TRBV3-2) and TRBJ1-6; tentative D call: TRBD1 (5 bases). Looked up from germline, CDR1 is LGHDT and CDR2 is YNNKEL (reference sequence). The CDR3 totals 16 residues. Trimming removed 0 bases from V and 9 bases from J, with 15 bases in between. The CDR3 reads CASSQDRTLIGSPLHF. The CDR3 DNA reads as TGTGCCAGCAGCCAAGATAGGACACTAATCGGTTCACCCCTCCACTTT.

This clone was counted many times. The rearrangement links TRBV11-2 to TRBJ1-6, with D hard to call. This CDR3 is built from 14 residues. Germline-derived CDR1 and CDR2 are SGHAT and FQNNGV. With 5 bases removed from V and 6 bases from J, the gap between germline ends came to 11 bases. This CDR3 is CASSPNSVNSPLHF. The CDR3 DNA reads TGTGCCAGCAGCCCTAACAGTGTTAATTCACCCCTCCACTTT.

The table lists this clone with a count of one. The chain has TRBV6-5 and TRBJ1-5; D is unclear. CDR3 length equals 15 residues. The V gene's germline CDR1 is MNHEY and CDR2 SVGAGI. The V end lost 6 bases, the J end lost 0 bases, and 12 bases lay between the germline ends. The CDR3 reads CASRRTEDSNQPQHF. The CDR3 coding sequence is TGTGCCAGCAGGCGGACTGAGGATAGCAATCAGCCCCAGCATTTT.